Shown below are 6 T cell receptor beta chains from a single sample sequenced in a study of blood T cell repertoires in COVID-19. Profiling relied on immunoSEQ multiplex PCR, and the TCRdb table lists in-frame clones only, not all of them. The sample has roughly 87,000 clones, over 70% seen once. Material for sequencing was peripheral blood. Every receptor here comes from a woman aged 45-60 years with acute or convalescent COVID-19.

Only one count was recorded for this clone. This chain links TRBV28 with TRBJ1-6, with TRBD1 matching 7 bases. The germline CDR1 and CDR2 sequences are MDHEN and SYDVKM. Trimming removed 4 bases from V and 6 bases from J; junction bases left unmatched: 18. The CDR3 consists of 19 residues. This chain's CDR3 is CASSSLAPDRDSPNSPLHF. The CDR3 DNA reads as TGTGCCAGCAGTTCACTTGCCCCCGACCGGGACAGCCCTAATTCACCCCTCCACTTT.

The chain uses TRBV27 and TRBJ2-4; 7 nucleotides agree with TRBD1. The CDR3 covers 18 residues. Per germline, CDR1 MNHEY and CDR2 SMNVEV (reference sequence). The J segment lost 0 bases and the V segment lost 5 bases, leaving 13 bases of the junction unmatched. CDR3 residues: CASSPVTGAAIAKNIQYF. The CDR3 nucleotides are TGTGCCAGCAGTCCTGTCACAGGGGCCGCTATAGCCAAAAACATTCAGTACTTC.

This rearrangement joins TRBV6-2 or TRBV6-3 to TRBJ2-1; perhaps TRBD2 as D (6 bases). Germline CDR1 and CDR2: MNHEY and SVGEGT. The CDR3 has 12 amino acids. Trimming cost V 2 bases and J 7 bases, with 6 bases left between them. This CDR3 reads CASSYGGNEQFF. CDR3 DNA sequence: TGTGCCAGCAGTTACGGGGGGAATGAGCAGTTCTTC.

The chain recombines TRBV5-5 with TRBJ1-1; weak D call: TRBD1 (6 bases). V gave up 3 bases and J gave up 1 base, with 10 bases separating them. CDR3 length: 14 residues. Germline CDR1 reads SGHKS; CDR2 reads YYEKEE (reference sequence). The CDR3 region is CASSWGHSNTEAFF. The CDR3 DNA reads as TGTGCCAGCAGCTGGGGGCACTCGAACACTGAAGCTTTCTTT.

The chain employs TRBV7-9 and TRBJ2-3, with TRBD1 matching 12 bases. Germline CDR1 and CDR2: SEHNR and FQNEAQ (reference sequence). J was trimmed by 5 bases and V by 3 bases; bases with no gene match: 3. The CDR3 covers 15 residues. The CDR3 protein is CASSLGTGGVDTQYF. DNA for the CDR3: TGTGCCAGCAGCTTGGGGACAGGGGGCGTAGATACGCAGTATTTT.

The chain joins TRBV6-4 to TRBJ2-1, with D possibly matching TRBD2 (6 bases). The germline V and J ends were trimmed by 3 bases and 5 bases, with 14 bases remaining between them. Germline CDR1 and CDR2: MRHNA and SNTAGT. This CDR3 has 15 residues. The CDR3 DNA is TGTGCCAGCAGTGATATTAGCGGAAACAACAATGAGCAGTTCTTC. Translating it yields CASSDISGNNNEQFF.